This T cell receptor beta chain is from a study of PD-L1 blockade in urothelial cancer. Unmatched junction bases numbered 8, after V lost 3 bases and J lost 0 bases. This CDR3 has 16 residues. CDR1 and CDR2 from the germline V gene are LGHNA and YNFKEQ. This table comes from immunoSEQ multiplex PCR, and its TCRdb copy is limited to in-frame clones, with some not included. The table shows about 38,000 clones, with 85% occurring only once. Time point given: pretreatment peripheral blood. Sequencing was performed on PBMCs, taken around atezolizumab (anti-PD-L1) treatment. The sequence was obtained from a man aged 80 or over with urothelial cancer. The chain recombines TRBV4-2 with TRBJ2-7; 7 bases align to TRBD2. DNA for the CDR3: TGTGCCAGCAGCCAGGGAGGGGCGGAGTCCTCCTACGAGCAGTACTTC. Its translation: CASSQGGAESSYEQYF.